This entry describes one T cell receptor (beta chain). Germline loops: CDR1 SGHVS, CDR2 FQNEAQ. V shed 5 bases and J 3 bases; nucleotides not matched to a gene: 7. The CDR3 is made up of 15 amino acids. Methods used by the authors: Reference gene primer amplification gave nucleated cell count estimates. Sequencing was performed with immunoSEQ multiplex PCR; in TCRdb, only in-frame clones are kept and a portion is missing. V, J and clone size derive from that table, while D and trimming were established from the DNA sequence. The data contain some 260,000 clones, more than 70% of them singletons. The data are from a study of blood T cell repertoires in COVID-19. Whole-study context: Italy, Spain and the United States were the sources of the convalescent and acute COVID-19 samples. From T cells, B-cell-depleted T cells, or PBMCs came the material, which was cDNA or gDNA.

This rearrangement joins TRBV7-8 to TRBJ1-5, with 7 bases identical to TRBD1. Sequenced input: peripheral blood. This receptor was obtained from a middle-aged woman who had recovered from COVID-19. The CDR3 coding sequence is TGTGCCAGCAGCCCCAGTGACAGGGCCAATCAGCCCCAGCATTTT. Amino acids: CASSPSDRANQPQHF. Looking up the rest from reference TRBV7-8 and TRBJ1-5 gives the full variable domain: GAGVSQSPRYKVAKRGQDVALRCDPISGHVSLFWYQQALGQGPEFLTYFQNEAQLDKSGLPSDRFFAERPEGSVSTLKIQRTQQEDSAVYLCASSPSDRANQPQHFGDGTRLSIL.